The rows below give T cell receptor beta chains drawn from one sample of a study of human T cells and chemical hapten exposure. Using its own MiXCR run on the RACE reads, TCRdb lists one record per CDR3 protein. The table records more than 85,000 distinct CDR3 sequences, roughly 11% of them present only once. The sample was whole blood, taken in connection with sensitization to the hapten diphenylcyclopropenone (DPC). Receptors were obtained from a man aged 40-49 years with alopecia areata. Some clones in this sample may be carry-over from other donors' samples. Each CDR3 is given with its conserved first and last residue. A D gene is named only where the DNA matches it firmly. Size is stated for part of the rows, as once, few or many counts, or as a class when the clone is expanded.

d_gene | j_gene | abundance | v_gene | CDR3aa | CDR3nt
TRBD1 | TRBJ1-4 | many | TRBV25-1 | CASSEYSQGAGEKLFF | TGTGCCAGCAGTGAATATAGTCAGGGGGCTGGTGAAAAACTGTTTTTT
NA | TRBJ1-5 | few | TRBV6-1 | CASRPSPLYSNQPQHF | TGTGCCAGCAGACCCAGCCCACTGTATAGCAATCAGCCCCAGCATTTT
NA | TRBJ2-7 | NA | TRBV28 | CASIHGRDISEQYF | TGTGCCAGCATCCATGGCCGGGACATCTCCGAGCAGTACTTC
TRBD1 | TRBJ2-7 | few | TRBV4-2 | CASSQETGVDYEQYF | TGTGCCAGCAGCCAAGAAACAGGGGTAGACTACGAGCAGTACTTC
NA | TRBJ1-6 | few | TRBV6-1 | CASSETALTGVNSPLHF | TGTGCCAGCAGTGAAACGGCCCTGACAGGCGTCAATTCACCCCTCCACTTT
TRBD1 | TRBJ2-5 | many | TRBV6-5 | CASRTGQGRGTQYF | TGTGCCAGCAGGACGGGACAGGGAAGGGGGACCCAGTACTTC
NA | TRBJ2-3 | NA | TRBV20-1 | CSAGGLSDTQYF | TGCAGTGCAGGGGGGCTTTCGGATACGCAGTATTTT
NA | TRBJ2-5 | few | TRBV21-1 | CASSKPSGPQETQYF | TGTGCCAGCAGCAAACCGTCAGGTCCGCAAGAGACCCAGTACTTC
TRBD2 | TRBJ2-1 | NA | TRBV29-1 | CSVLGLAGDIEQFF | TGCAGCGTTTTGGGACTAGCGGGAGATATTGAGCAGTTCTTC
TRBD1 | TRBJ1-4 | many | TRBV28 | CASSSPTGWVEKLFF | TGTGCCAGCAGTTCACCGACAGGGTGGGTGGAAAAACTGTTTTTT
NA | TRBJ2-1 | NA | TRBV10-3 | CAISAGANEQFF | TGTGCCATCAGTGCGGGGGCCAATGAGCAGTTCTTC
TRBD2 | TRBJ2-7 | many | TRBV29-1 | CSVLLAATYEQYF | TGCAGCGTGCTACTAGCGGCCACCTACGAGCAGTACTTC
TRBD1 | TRBJ1-5 | NA | TRBV6-6 | CASSHDRGRTLGNQPQHF | TGTGCCAGCAGTCACGACAGGGGGCGGACTCTCGGCAATCAGCCCCAGCATTTT
TRBD1 | TRBJ1-1 | NA | TRBV7-2 | CASSLWTGKNTEAFF | TGTGCCAGCAGCTTATGGACAGGGAAGAACACTGAAGCTTTCTTT
TRBD1 | TRBJ1-5 | many | TRBV20-1 | CSARERRGQGQPQHF | TGCAGTGCTAGAGAGCGCAGGGGGCAGGGTCAGCCCCAGCATTTT
TRBD1 | TRBJ2-3 | NA | TRBV7-2 | CASSWGQGQSDTQYF | TGTGCCAGCAGCTGGGGACAGGGGCAATCAGATACGCAGTATTTT
NA | TRBJ1-1 | many | TRBV7-2 | CASSLRASGRTEAFF | TGTGCCAGCAGCCTCCGGGCCAGCGGGAGGACTGAAGCTTTCTTT
NA | TRBJ2-3 | many | TRBV24-1 | CATSDAGPSTDTQYF | TGTGCCACCAGTGATGCGGGTCCGAGCACAGATACGCAGTATTTT
NA | TRBJ2-5 | NA | TRBV28 | CASSLASLVETQYF | TGTGCCAGCAGTTTAGCTAGCCTTGTCGAGACCCAGTACTTC
TRBD2 | TRBJ2-5 | NA | TRBV30 | CAWSVFSGSSETQYF | TGTGCCTGGAGTGTATTTAGCGGGAGTTCAGAGACCCAGTACTTC
TRBD1 | TRBJ2-3 | NA | TRBV5-1 | CASSWTGSTPTDTQYF | TGCGCCAGCAGCTGGACAGGCTCTACTCCCACAGATACGCAGTATTTT
NA | TRBJ1-5 | many | TRBV28 | CASSSGVFNQPQHF | TGTGCCAGCAGCTCGGGGGTCTTCAATCAGCCCCAGCATTTT
NA | TRBJ2-3 | many | TRBV27 | CASSPSTTDTQYF | TGTGCCAGCAGTCCCTCCACCACAGATACGCAGTATTTT